This TCR beta chain was identified in a study of T cell clones after liver transplantation. Study-level background: Post-transplant blood was tracked for graft-donor-reactive T cell clones identified in a pre-transplant mixed lymphocyte reaction.

The V gene's germline CDR1 is SGHVS and CDR2 FQNEAQ. This CDR3 spans 12 amino acids. V was trimmed by 5 bases and J by 5 bases, leaving 7 bases between them. Details on this clone: Antigen: not known.

Data came from immunoSEQ multiplex PCR; TCRdb stores just in-frame clones and leaves some out. Of tens of thousands of clones detected, nearly 85% appear once; the ten largest clones hold around 0.5%. Study results and caveats: Compared with third party-reactive sequences, donor-reactive ones declined more, independent of withdrawal success. These preliminary findings come from unstandardized post-transplant sampling times.

The sample was CD4+ T cells from blood, taken just over 45 months after liver transplant. This TCR came from a human patient who received a liver transplant. Some T cells may be provided by the graft donor. The chain has TRBV7-8 and TRBJ2-1; no definite D call. CDR3 sequence: CASSARNNEQFF. CDR3 DNA: TGTGCCAGCAGCGCCAGAAACAATGAGCAGTTCTTC.